A single T cell receptor (beta chain) is shown here with its context. The antigen remains undetermined. The CDR3 extends over 14 amino acids. CDR1 and CDR2 (germline): MGHRA, YSYEKL. Trimming took off 1 base at V and 8 bases at J, with 11 bases between the two ends. This entry comes from a study of cytomegalovirus exposure and HLA in healthy donors. Study summary: The Caucasian-associated ancestry cluster contained roughly four fifths of the approximately 410 genotyped donors. Study-wide results and limits: High specificity and sensitivity for cytomegalovirus status were reported for the classifier. Whilst most TCR sequences proved rare, a subset of public TCRs occurred across many donors.

The PCR used 60 Vbeta and 13 Jbeta primers. In the original workflow: In a later analysis, the count reached some 88 million unique TCR beta chains, with about 10 million shared. The repertoire was sequenced with immunoSEQ multiplex PCR; TCRdb's copy has only in-frame clones and lacks some. The V and J calls and the clone size are those of that table, but D and trimming were determined from the DNA. The profile shows about 88,000 clones, roughly three quarters of them singletons. The sequenced sample was PBMCs. This chain joins TRBV4-1 and TRBJ1-4; TRBD1 is a possible D gene (5 bases). The source is a woman aged 40 to 50 in good health and CMV-seronegative. The CDR3 spells CASSQGQGYEKLFF. Written as DNA, the CDR3 is TGCGCCAGCAGCCAAGGTCAGGGTTACGAAAAACTGTTTTTT.